This T cell receptor (beta chain) was sequenced in a study of T cell changes during pregnancy in multiple sclerosis. V shed 4 bases and J shed 4 bases, with 21 bases lying between them. This CDR3 has 16 residues. The germline gives CDR1 SGHKS, CDR2 YYEKEE (reference sequence). Clones were read by immunoSEQ multiplex PCR, and TCRdb kept only the in-frame ones, dropping some. The repertoire consists of some 51,000 clones, with about 93% occurring once and the leading ten covering around 0.47%. This TCR derives from a female donor with multiple sclerosis, enrolled in a pregnancy study. This chain joins TRBV5-5 and TRBJ2-7, with a possible D match to TRBD1 (8 bases). The sequencing here drew on CD4+ T cells from peripheral blood mononuclear cells, taken in the first trimester of pregnancy. The CDR3 sequence: CASSKQGGIGQYEQYF. The CDR3 DNA follows: TGTGCCAGCAGCAAACAGGGGGGGATAGGGCAGTACGAGCAGTACTTC.